This is a list of T cell receptor beta chains from one sample in a study of blood T cell repertoires in COVID-19. Here immunoSEQ multiplex PCR was the method, and the copy in TCRdb shows in-frame clones only, minus some. Of tens of thousands of clones in the sample, roughly 71% are singletons; the top ten hold approximately 30%. Sequenced material: peripheral blood. These receptors came from a woman aged 80 or older with acute or convalescent COVID-19. The CDR3 runs from the conserved cysteine through the conserved F or W. A D gene is named only where the DNA matches it firmly. Only part of the rows carry a size: once, few, many, or a class if the clone is expanded.

clone_size	v_call	j_call	d_call	cdr3_aa	cdr3_nt
.	TRBV19	TRBJ2-5	TRBD1	CASSKTGGVQETQYF	TGTGCCAGTAGTAAGACAGGGGGCGTCCAAGAGACCCAGTACTTC
once	TRBV5-4	TRBJ2-7	.	CASSLGTALYEQYF	TGTGCCAGCAGCTTGGGGACAGCGCTCTACGAGCAGTACTTC
once	TRBV24-1	TRBJ1-5	TRBD1	CATLKDRGLNQPQHF	TGTGCCACCTTGAAGGACAGGGGGCTGAATCAGCCCCAGCATTTT
.	TRBV6-1	TRBJ2-7	TRBD2	CASSETGGSSYEQYF	TGTGCCAGCAGTGAAACGGGGGGGAGCTCCTACGAGCAGTACTTC
once	TRBV12-5	TRBJ1-2	.	CAAVTGSYGYTF	TGTGCTGCGGTTACAGGGAGCTATGGCTACACCTTC
few	TRBV7-2	TRBJ2-7	.	CASSLWTVDSYEQYF	TGTGCCAGCAGCTTGTGGACAGTCGACTCCTACGAGCAGTACTTC
.	TRBV18	TRBJ2-1	.	CASSLTENEQFF	TGTGCCAGCTCACTTACAGAGAATGAGCAGTTCTTC
.	TRBV6-4	TRBJ1-1	.	CASSEGGENTEAFF	TGTGCCAGCAGTGAAGGGGGTGAGAACACTGAAGCTTTCTTT
.	TRBV11-2	TRBJ2-1	.	CASSSRVSDYNEQFF	TGTGCCAGCAGCTCTCGGGTCTCGGACTACAATGAGCAGTTCTTC
.	TRBV20-1	TRBJ1-1	.	CSASVGGNTEAFF	TGCAGTGCTAGTGTCGGGGGTAACACTGAAGCTTTCTTT
.	TRBV5-6	TRBJ2-2	TRBD2	CASSPGGLAGTGELFF	TGTGCCAGCAGCCCGGGGGGACTAGCGGGAACCGGGGAGCTGTTTTTT
.	TRBV19	TRBJ1-5	.	CASSFRREPQHF	TGTGCCAGTAGCTTTAGGAGGGAGCCCCAGCATTTT
.	TRBV5-6	TRBJ1-5	TRBD1	CASSLPGQGREAQHF	TGTGCCAGCAGCTTGCCGGGACAGGGGCGGGAAGCCCAGCATTTT
few	TRBV11-3	TRBJ2-3	.	CASSLGQFPSTDTQYF	TGTGCCAGCAGCCTTGGACAGTTCCCTAGCACAGATACGCAGTATTTT
.	TRBV4-1	TRBJ2-7	.	CASSQTGTSYEQYF	TGCGCCAGCAGCCAAACAGGGACCTCCTACGAGCAGTACTTC
many	TRBV6-1	TRBJ1-2	.	CASSEFPGNYGYTF	TGTGCCAGCAGTGAATTCCCGGGTAACTATGGCTACACCTTC
.	TRBV6-5	TRBJ1-5	.	CASTSVPLVNQPQHF	TGTGCCAGCACTTCGGTCCCCCTGGTGAATCAGCCCCAGCATTTT
.	TRBV15	TRBJ1-5	.	CATTSGYSNQPQHF	TGTGCCACCACCTCGGGTTATAGCAATCAGCCCCAGCATTTT
.	TRBV7-3	TRBJ2-1	TRBD2	CASSFSPGGLAVEQFF	TGTGCCAGCAGCTTTTCACCCGGGGGACTAGCGGTTGAGCAGTTCTTC
.	TRBV28	TRBJ1-2	.	CASSLTGGYTF	TGTGCCAGCAGTCTCACCGGGGGCTACACCTTC
.	TRBV6-5	TRBJ2-7	TRBD1	CASSYAGFEGAEQYF	TGTGCCAGCAGTTACGCAGGGTTTGAGGGGGCGGAGCAGTACTTC
.	TRBV7-2	TRBJ2-1	TRBD2	CASSPVSSGSSYNEQFF	TGTGCCAGCAGCCCGGTTTCTAGCGGGAGCTCCTACAATGAGCAGTTCTTC
.	TRBV24-1	TRBJ1-1	.	CATSRGTEAFF	TGTGCCACCAGCAGGGGTACTGAAGCTTTCTTT
.	TRBV3-1/TRBV3-2	TRBJ2-3	.	CASSQGGGRTDTQYF	TGTGCCAGCAGCCAGGGAGGCGGCCGCACAGATACGCAGTATTTT
.	TRBV28	TRBJ2-7	.	CASTLGQHYEQYF	TGTGCCAGCACCTTGGGACAACATTACGAGCAGTACTTC
.	TRBV19	TRBJ2-5	.	CASSMGGEETQYF	TGTGCCAGTAGTATGGGGGGTGAAGAGACCCAGTACTTC
.	TRBV3-1/TRBV3-2	TRBJ1-2	.	CASSQDSGYTF	TGTGCCAGCAGCCAAGATTCGGGCTACACCTTC
.	TRBV4-1	TRBJ1-5	.	CASSQGPVGIPHF	TGCGCCAGCAGCCAAGGGCCCGTCGGGATTCCGCATTTT
.	TRBV5-4	TRBJ2-1	TRBD1	CASSLPGQGGNEQFF	TGTGCCAGCAGCCTGCCGGGACAGGGTGGCAATGAGCAGTTCTTC
.	TRBV7-2	TRBJ2-1	.	CASSGGGGSYNEQFF	TGTGCCAGCAGCGGGGGCGGCGGTTCCTACAATGAGCAGTTCTTC
.	TRBV7-8	TRBJ1-6	TRBD1	CASSHTGGRVNNSPLHF	TGTGCCAGCAGCCATACAGGGGGCCGTGTGAATAATTCACCCCTCCACTTT
.	TRBV5-1	TRBJ2-7	.	CASSLFGGSYEQYF	TGCGCCAGCAGCTTGTTCGGTGGGAGCTACGAGCAGTACTTC
once	TRBV5-4	TRBJ1-1	.	CASRRTQGGNTEAFF	TGTGCCAGCAGACGAACGCAGGGAGGGAACACTGAAGCTTTCTTT
.	TRBV15	TRBJ2-5	.	CATSRGSGFGDTQYF	TGTGCCACCAGCAGAGGTAGCGGATTCGGGGACACCCAGTACTTC
.	TRBV7-2	TRBJ1-6	.	CASSLVGGASNSPLHF	TGTGCCAGCAGCTTAGTGGGGGGGGCATCAAATTCACCCCTCCACTTT
.	TRBV28	TRBJ2-4	TRBD2	CASSQMGLAGVGIQYF	TGTGCCAGCAGTCAGATGGGACTAGCGGGAGTAGGCATTCAGTACTTC
.	TRBV11-3	TRBJ2-7	.	CASSSRLGRGLYF	TGTGCCAGCAGCTCCCGATTGGGGAGAGGACTGTACTTC
.	TRBV7-2	TRBJ2-1	.	CASSLGTLLASYNEQFF	TGTGCCAGCAGCTTAGGGACTTTGCTGGCCTCCTACAATGAGCAGTTCTTC
few	TRBV28	TRBJ1-6	.	CASSSPVGPQSYNSPLHF	TGTGCCAGCAGTTCCCCCGTGGGGCCCCAGAGTTATAATTCACCCCTCCACTTT